This TCR beta chain was recovered during a study of persistence of HIV-infected CD4 T cells. Turning to the study itself: Median time on suppressive ART was 8 to 9 years.

Stimulation used about 10 ug/mL lysate from CMV-infected fibroblasts. Sorted nonresponding memory CD4+ T cells were CD40L-negative, CD69-negative, CD45RO-high. Donors were HIV-1-infected adults who began suppressive ART during chronic infection. The study, taken as a whole, reports: Compared with CD3/CD28-stimulated cells, CMV- and Gag-responding cells showed lower TCRbeta richness. Proviral oligoclonality tracked with TCR oligoclonality within the same sorted cells.

There are 14 residues in the CDR3. Germline CDR1 reads GTSNPN; CDR2 reads SVGIG (reference sequence). Trimming shortened V by 5 bases and J by 5 bases, and 18 bases separated the two germline ends. To note about this clone: Its antigen is undetermined.

The immunoSEQ assay was version 4, run in survey mode. The repertoire was sequenced with immunoSEQ multiplex PCR; TCRdb's copy has only in-frame clones and lacks some. The table lists 35,000 to 40,000 clones, more than 70% of them singletons. The receptor was isolated from an adult man with HIV who was CMV-seropositive. The sequenced sample was CD4+ T cells sorted from PBMCs after approximately 19-hour stimulation, obtained from a patient who received antiretroviral therapy. The chain employs TRBV30 and TRBJ1-1, with D maybe TRBD1 (5 bases). CDR3: CAWSQGFQGTEAFF. The CDR3 region has the DNA TGTGCCTGGTCTCAGGGTTTTCAGGGTACTGAAGCTTTCTTT.